This TCR beta chain is from a study of control samples from healthy donors and cancer patients. Only in-frame clones appear in the TCRdb table, and some are missing; sequencing was by immunoSEQ multiplex PCR. In the table there are about 28,000 clones, 90% to 95% of which are singletons. Germline V gene sequence: CDR1 LGHNA, CDR2 YSLEER. V was clipped by 1 base and J by 0 bases, with 8 bases between them. The CDR3 has 15 residues. The chain joins TRBV4-3 to TRBJ2-3, with no clear D. Sequenced: PBMCs. The clonotype originates from a man aged 50-60 years with lung cancer. The CDR3 bases are TGCGCCAGCAGCCAAGCAGTCCTCAGCACAGATACGCAGTATTTT. As protein: CASSQAVLSTDTQYF.